The 4 T cell receptor beta chains below come from one sample, sequenced in a study of T cells in Graves' hyperthyroidism and ophthalmopathy. Amplification of TCR beta CDR3 regions used RNA as the template. When the TCR CDR3 underwent first-round RT-PCR, the HTBI primer set was used. TCRdb fed the multiplex PCR reads into MiXCR, producing one record per CDR3 protein. The sample shows fewer than 350,000 distinct CDR3 sequences, around 15% of them seen only once. The material sequenced was blood. The source is a woman aged 45-65 years with Graves' hyperthyroidism that later progressed to Graves' ophthalmopathy.

This clonotype was seen ten or more times. This chain joins TRBV28 and TRBJ2-7, with 7 bases that match TRBD1. Germline CDR1 reads MDHEN; CDR2 reads SYDVKM. J gave up 3 bases and V 8 bases, and 4 bases lay outside the gene matches. This CDR3 is built from 12 residues. CDR3 residues: CASGGQFYEQYF. The CDR3 DNA reads as TGTGCCAGCGGGGGACAGTTCTACGAGCAGTACTTC.

This clonotype has ten or more counts. The chain uses TRBV30 and TRBJ2-7, with 12 bases lining up with TRBD2. This CDR3 has 18 residues. Looked up from germline, CDR1 is GTSNPN and CDR2 is SVGIG (reference sequence). The V segment lost 0 bases and the J segment 3 bases; nucleotides outside the gene matches: 12. CDR3 nucleotides: TGTGCCTGGAGTGTAGAGGGTGGAGGACTAGCGGGGATCTACGAGCAGTACTTC. The encoded protein is CAWSVEGGGLAGIYEQYF.

The CDR3 region has the DNA TGTGCCACTCTATCCACGGGGCAGTACTTC. Its translation: CATLSTGQYF. The chain has TRBV6-1 and TRBJ2-7; no reliable D call. CDR1 MNHNS and CDR2 SASEGT come from the germline V gene. V lost 10 bases, J lost 9 bases, and 13 bases lay in between. This CDR3 has 10 residues.

This clonotype showed up many times. The V and J genes are TRBV14 and TRBJ2-1; 11 bases are shared with TRBD2. CDR3 size: 17 residues. The junction had 11 bases not matched to a gene; V was cut back by 1 base and J by 9 bases. Germline CDR1 reads SGHDN; CDR2 reads FVKESK. The CDR3 sequence is CASSQAYLAGGPGEQFF. DNA for the CDR3: TGTGCCAGCAGCCAAGCCTACTTAGCGGGAGGGCCGGGTGAGCAGTTCTTC.